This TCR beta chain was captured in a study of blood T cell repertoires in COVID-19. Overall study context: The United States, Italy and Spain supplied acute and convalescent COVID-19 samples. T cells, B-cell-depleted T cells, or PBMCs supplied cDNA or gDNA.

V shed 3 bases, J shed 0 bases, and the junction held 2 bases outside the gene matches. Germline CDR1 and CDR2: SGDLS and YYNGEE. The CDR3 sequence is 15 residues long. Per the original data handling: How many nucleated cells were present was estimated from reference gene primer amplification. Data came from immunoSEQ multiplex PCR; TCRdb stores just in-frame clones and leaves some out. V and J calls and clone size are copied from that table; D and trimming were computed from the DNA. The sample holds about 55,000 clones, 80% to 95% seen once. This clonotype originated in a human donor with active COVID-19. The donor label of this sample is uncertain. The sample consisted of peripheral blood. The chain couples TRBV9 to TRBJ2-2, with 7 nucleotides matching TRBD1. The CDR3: CASSAGQTNTGELFF. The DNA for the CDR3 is TGTGCCAGCAGCGCGGGACAGACGAACACCGGGGAGCTGTTTTTT.